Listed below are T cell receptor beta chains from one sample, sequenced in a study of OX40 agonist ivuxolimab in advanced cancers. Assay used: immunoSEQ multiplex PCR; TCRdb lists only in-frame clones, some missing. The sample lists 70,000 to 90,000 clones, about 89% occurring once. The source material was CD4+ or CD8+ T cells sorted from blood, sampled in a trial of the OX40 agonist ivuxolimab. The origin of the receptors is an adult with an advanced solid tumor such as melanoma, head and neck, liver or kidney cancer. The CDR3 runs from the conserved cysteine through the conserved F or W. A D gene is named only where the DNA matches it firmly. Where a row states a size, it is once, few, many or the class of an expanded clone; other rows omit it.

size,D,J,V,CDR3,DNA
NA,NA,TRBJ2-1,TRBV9,CASRLSSSYNEQFF,TGTGCCAGCAGATTGTCAAGCTCCTACAATGAGCAGTTCTTC
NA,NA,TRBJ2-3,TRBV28,CASSFPSTGTSPTSTDTQYF,TGTGCCAGCAGTTTCCCTTCTACCGGGACATCACCCACTAGCACAGATACGCAGTATTTT
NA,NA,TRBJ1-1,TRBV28,CASSFIGGGTEAFF,TGTGCCAGCAGTTTCATAGGGGGAGGGACTGAAGCTTTCTTT
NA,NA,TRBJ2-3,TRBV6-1,CASSPTDTQYF,TGTGCCAGCTCCCCCACAGATACGCAGTATTTT
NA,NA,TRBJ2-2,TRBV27,CASSFNSLTGDTGELFF,TGTGCCAGCAGTTTTAACTCTCTAACTGGGGACACCGGGGAGCTGTTTTTT
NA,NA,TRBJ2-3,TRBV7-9,CASSFLDTQYF,TGTGCCAGCAGCTTTTTAGATACGCAGTATTTT
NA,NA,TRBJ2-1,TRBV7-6,CASSLSVDLALNEQFF,TGTGCCAGCAGCTTATCGGTCGACCTAGCCCTTAATGAGCAGTTCTTC
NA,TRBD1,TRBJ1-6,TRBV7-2,CASSVNRGRVSSPLHF,TGTGCCAGCAGCGTGAACAGGGGGCGAGTCTCCTCACCCCTCCACTTT
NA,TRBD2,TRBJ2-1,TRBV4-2,CASSGHPRTSGSANEQFF,TGTGCCAGCAGCGGTCACCCCAGGACTAGCGGGAGTGCCAATGAGCAGTTCTTC
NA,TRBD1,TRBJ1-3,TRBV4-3,CASSPGTGSGNTIYF,TGCGCCAGCAGCCCCGGGACAGGCTCTGGAAACACCATATATTTT
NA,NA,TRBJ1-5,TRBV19,CASSIAGYSNQPQHF,TGTGCCAGTAGTATAGCGGGGTATAGCAATCAGCCCCAGCATTTT
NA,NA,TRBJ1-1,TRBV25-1,CASRRFEYTEAFF,TGTGCCAGCCGACGGTTTGAGTACACTGAAGCTTTCTTT
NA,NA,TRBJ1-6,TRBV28,CASRTQDAKGNSPLHF,TGTGCCAGCAGGACACAGGACGCGAAGGGAAATTCACCCCTCCACTTT
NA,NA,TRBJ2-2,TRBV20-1,CSASDTGELFF,TGCAGTGCTAGTGACACCGGGGAGCTGTTTTTT
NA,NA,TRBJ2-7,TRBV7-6,CASSLVVDGSRRGEQYF,TGTGCCAGCAGCTTAGTAGTGGACGGAAGCCGGAGGGGCGAGCAGTACTTC
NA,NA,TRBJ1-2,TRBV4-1,CASSSPTEPTYGYTF,TGCGCCAGCAGCTCCCCGACAGAACCAACCTATGGCTACACCTTC
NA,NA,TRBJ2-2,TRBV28,CASSLYSPGTGELFF,TGTGCCAGCAGTTTATATTCCCCGGGAACCGGGGAGCTGTTTTTT
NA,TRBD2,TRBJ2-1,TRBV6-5,CASSYSGGGAYNEQFF,TGTGCCAGCAGTTACTCTGGCGGGGGGGCCTACAATGAGCAGTTCTTC
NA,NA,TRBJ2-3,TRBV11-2,CASSSITDTQYF,TGTGCCAGCAGCTCAATCACAGATACGCAGTATTTT
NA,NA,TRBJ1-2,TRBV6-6,CASSSWNDAQDGYTF,TGTGCCAGCAGTTCATGGAACGACGCACAAGATGGCTACACCTTC
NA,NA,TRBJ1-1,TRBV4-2,CASSHRGWNTEAFF,TGTGCCAGCAGCCACCGCGGGTGGAACACTGAAGCTTTCTTT
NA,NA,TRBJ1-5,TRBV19,CASSIAHMYKQPQHF,TGTGCCAGTAGTATAGCCCACATGTATAAGCAGCCCCAGCATTTT
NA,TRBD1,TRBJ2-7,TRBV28,CASRRLTGGEQYF,TGTGCCAGCCGAAGGCTTACAGGGGGCGAGCAGTACTTC
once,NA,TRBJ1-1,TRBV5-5,CASSLDVGVTEAFF,TGTGCCAGCAGCTTGGATGTAGGGGTCACTGAAGCTTTCTTT
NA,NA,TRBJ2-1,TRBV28,CASSLGLRDEQFF,TGTGCCAGCAGTTTGGGACTTCGAGATGAGCAGTTCTTC
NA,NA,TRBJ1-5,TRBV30,CAWSLRGAGNQPQHF,TGTGCCTGGAGTCTCCGGGGGGCCGGCAATCAGCCCCAGCATTTT
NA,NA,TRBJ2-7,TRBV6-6,CASSYVGVHEQYF,TGTGCCAGCAGTTACGTGGGGGTCCACGAGCAGTACTTC